The 20 T cell receptor beta chains listed next were all sequenced from one sample in a study of siplizumab effects on memory and regulatory T cells (dated by TCRdb to about 2019). Library construction relied on the immunoSEQ multiplex PCR assay. What TCRdb holds here is the immuneACCESS table cut down to in-frame rearrangements. Part of the clones is not present; checked against another copy, under half of the missing clones reflect an unresolved V gene, and the others are unexplained. The sample yields approximately 100,000 clones; more than 85% were counted once. Around 0.62% of the sample comes from the top ten. Sequencing was done on a sample of Tregs sorted from blood. These receptors were collected from a human donor in good health.

The chain uses TRBV28 and TRBJ1-1; D may be TRBD1 (6 bases). The CDR3 is 12 residues long. Germline lookup yields CDR1 MDHEN and CDR2 SYDVKM. V dropped 11 bases and J dropped 5 bases, with 15 bases sitting between them. The CDR3 is CAGKEGETEAFF. For the CDR3, the DNA is TGTGCCGGCAAAGAGGGGGAAACTGAAGCTTTCTTT.

The chain couples TRBV2 to TRBJ1-1; possible D gene TRBD1, 6 bases. In germline, CDR1 is SNHLY, CDR2 FYNNEI. The CDR3 extends over 14 amino acids. V was cut by 6 bases and J by 6 bases, with 17 bases left in between. CDR3 nucleotide sequence: TGTGCCAGCAGACTGGACAGATCGAGCGCTGAAGCTTTCTTT. This codes for CASRLDRSSAEAFF.

The CDR3 reads CASSLLTSGGYTF. The CDR3 DNA follows: TGTGCCAGCAGCTTATTGACCAGCGGTGGCTACACCTTC. The V call is TRBV11-3, the J call TRBJ1-2; D uncertain. Trimming removed 2 bases from V and 7 bases from J, with 11 bases in between. Germline-derived CDR1 and CDR2 are SGHNT and YENEEA. The CDR3 contains 13 residues.

The chain couples TRBV7-9 to TRBJ1-2; possibly TRBD1 for D (5 bases). The V end was cut by 3 bases, the J end by 5 bases, with 13 bases between. The CDR3 covers 14 residues. Germline CDR1 and CDR2: SEHNR and FQNEAQ (reference sequence). CDR3 sequence: CASSFSWGVYGYTF. The CDR3 bases are TGTGCCAGCAGCTTTTCCTGGGGGGTGTATGGCTACACCTTC.

This chain links TRBV5-4 with TRBJ1-6; maybe TRBD1 (5 bases). V was clipped by 3 bases and J by 9 bases, with 13 bases between them. The CDR3 has 14 amino acids. CDR1 is SGHNT, CDR2 YYREEE, per germline (reference sequence). In nucleotides, the CDR3 is TGTGCCAGCAGCTGGCAGGGTCTCGGTTCACCCCTCCACTTT. Translation: CASSWQGLGSPLHF.

The chain uses TRBV6-1 and TRBJ2-7, with D tentatively TRBD1 (6 bases). Germline values: CDR1 MNHNS, CDR2 SASEGT. V lost 7 bases to trimming and J lost 5 bases, with 15 bases between them. The CDR3 sequence is 13 residues long. The CDR3 coding sequence is TGTGCCAGCAATTTGGGGGCTGAAGACGAGCAGTACTTC. Translating it yields CASNLGAEDEQYF.

J is TRBJ2-7 and V is TRBV5-1, with D tentatively TRBD2 (6 bases). The CDR3 length is 14 residues. The V gene's germline CDR1 is SGHRS and CDR2 YFSETQ. The ends were cut back, 5 bases at V and 2 bases at J, with 14 bases in the middle. The chain's CDR3 is CASSLTGTAYEQYF. The CDR3 DNA is TGCGCCAGCAGTTTGACCGGGACTGCCTACGAGCAGTACTTC.

For the CDR3, the DNA is TGTGCCAGCAGCCCGTCCTTAGGCCAGGCCTACGAGCAGTACTTC. Its translation: CASSPSLGQAYEQYF. V gene TRBV7-2 combines with J gene TRBJ2-5; no clear D gene. The J call could be wrong; TRBJ2-7 is a better fit for the DNA end. The germline V gene has CDR1 SGHTA and CDR2 FQGNSA. This CDR3 has 15 amino acids.

V is TRBV6-6 and J is TRBJ2-5, with D unclear. The CDR3 is 11 amino acids. The germline V gene encodes CDR1 MNHNY and CDR2 SVGAGI (reference sequence). V was trimmed by 5 bases and J by 2 bases, leaving 3 bases between them. Here the CDR3 DNA reads TGTGCCAGCAGTCTTCAAGAGACCCAGTACTTC. Encoded protein: CASSLQETQYF.

V gene TRBV5-1 combines with J gene TRBJ1-1; possibly TRBD1 for D (6 bases). CDR3 size: 12 residues. V dropped 2 bases and J dropped 8 bases, with 10 bases sitting between them. Germline V gene data show CDR1 as SGHRS and CDR2 as YFSETQ. The CDR3: CASSFLTGEAFF. The CDR3 nucleotides read TGCGCCAGCAGCTTTTTAACAGGGGAAGCTTTCTTT.

V and J are TRBV6-5 and TRBJ1-3, with TRBD1 as a possible D gene (6 bases). In germline, CDR1 is MNHEY, CDR2 SVGAGI. The CDR3 runs 14 residues. Trimming removed 6 bases from V and 4 bases from J, with 13 bases in between. The CDR3 protein is CASRRTGFGNTIYF. The DNA for the CDR3 is TGTGCCAGCAGACGTACAGGGTTCGGAAACACCATATATTTT.

This clone has a single count. The chain is built from TRBV5-1 and TRBJ2-2, with a weak D call TRBD1 (5 bases). V was pared by 4 bases and J by 6 bases, with 19 bases between. Germline values: CDR1 SGHRS, CDR2 YFSETQ. CDR3 length: 16 residues. The CDR3 loop is CASSRIGYEGAGELFF. In DNA, the CDR3 is TGCGCCAGCAGCCGGATAGGATACGAAGGGGCCGGGGAGCTGTTTTTT. The variable domain in full, completed from reference TRBV5-1 and TRBJ2-2, reads KAGVTQTPRYLIKTRGQQVTLSCSPISGHRSVSWYQQTPGQGLQFLFEYFSETQRNKGNFPGRFSGRQFSNSRSEMNVSTLELGDSALYLCASSRIGYEGAGELFFGEGSRLTVL.

The chain links TRBV28 to TRBJ2-5, with TRBD1 matching over 9 bases. CDR1 is MDHEN, CDR2 SYDVKM, per germline. CDR3 size: 13 residues. The V segment lost 5 bases and the J segment 5 bases; nucleotides outside the gene matches: 3. The CDR3 region has the DNA TGTGCCAGCAGTACAGGGGGCGTTGAGACCCAGTACTTC. This encodes CASSTGGVETQYF.

The chain carries TRBV2 and TRBJ2-1, with D maybe TRBD2 (6 bases). V was pared by 6 bases and J by 9 bases, with 12 bases between. CDR3 length: 12 residues. The germline V gene encodes CDR1 SNHLY and CDR2 FYNNEI. The CDR3 DNA is TGTGCCAGCAGACGAAGGGGACTTGAGCAGTTCTTC. As protein: CASRRRGLEQFF.

The V and J genes are TRBV5-1 and TRBJ2-7, with 7 bases that match TRBD1. Germline values: CDR1 SGHRS, CDR2 YFSETQ. The CDR3 extends over 14 amino acids. J was trimmed by 2 bases and V by 4 bases; bases with no gene match: 6. The CDR3 DNA reads TGCGCCAGCAGCCTAACGACAGGGACCTACGAGCAGTACTTC. Translating it yields CASSLTTGTYEQYF.

Points on this clone: Distinct nucleotide sequences in the sample also encode this CDR3. The rearrangement uses TRBV7-9 and TRBJ2-7; D is ambiguous. Germline CDR1 is SEHNR and CDR2 is FQNEAQ (reference sequence). The CDR3 is 13 residues long. V lost 0 bases and J lost 1, with 4 bases in between. The CDR3 spells CASSLAGSYEQYF. Here the CDR3 DNA reads TGTGCCAGCAGCTTAGCAGGATCCTACGAGCAGTACTTC. Using reference TRBV7-9 and TRBJ2-7 for the parts outside the CDR3, the full variable domain is DTGVSQNPRHKITKRGQNVTFRCDPISEHNRLYWYRQTLGQGPEFLTYFQNEAQLEKSRLLSDRFSAERPKGSFSTLEIQRTEQGDSAMYLCASSLAGSYEQYFGPGTRLTVT.

The chain carries TRBV19 and TRBJ1-3; 7 bases line up with TRBD1. V gave up 5 bases and J gave up 4 bases; unmatched junction bases: 14. Germline V gene sequence: CDR1 LNHDA, CDR2 SQIVND (reference sequence). There are 17 residues in the CDR3. Written as DNA, the CDR3 is TGTGCCAGTAGTCCAAGGGGGCCTACGGGCGACGGAAACACCATATATTTT. It codes for CASSPRGPTGDGNTIYF.

V and J are TRBV25-1 and TRBJ1-4; possibly TRBD1 for D (5 bases). The CDR3 has 17 residues. CDR1 MGHDK and CDR2 SYGVNS come from the germline V gene. Trimming shortened V by 1 base and J by 4 bases, and 16 bases separated the two germline ends. The CDR3 DNA follows: TGTGCCAGCAGTGAATCCGGGGGTCCACCGTTTAATGAAAAACTGTTTTTT. Translating gives CASSESGGPPFNEKLFF.

The V and J genes are TRBV11-2 and TRBJ1-5, with D unresolved. The germline gives CDR1 SGHAT, CDR2 FQNNGV. The V end was cut by 1 base, the J end by 9 bases, with 13 bases between. The CDR3 spans 14 residues. The CDR3 sequence: CASSLGVSGTPQHF. CDR3 bases: TGTGCCAGCAGCTTAGGGGTCAGTGGTACGCCCCAGCATTTT.

Only a few counts were recorded for this clone. The V gene is TRBV4-1, the J gene TRBJ1-1; 7 bases fit TRBD1. The CDR3 has 16 residues. The V segment lost 4 bases and the J segment 2 bases; nucleotides outside the gene matches: 10. In germline, CDR1 is MGHRA, CDR2 YSYEKL. CDR3 DNA sequence: TGCGCCAGCAGCCGCCTTCGACAGGGTTTAAACACTGAAGCTTTCTTT. This translates into CASSRLRQGLNTEAFF.